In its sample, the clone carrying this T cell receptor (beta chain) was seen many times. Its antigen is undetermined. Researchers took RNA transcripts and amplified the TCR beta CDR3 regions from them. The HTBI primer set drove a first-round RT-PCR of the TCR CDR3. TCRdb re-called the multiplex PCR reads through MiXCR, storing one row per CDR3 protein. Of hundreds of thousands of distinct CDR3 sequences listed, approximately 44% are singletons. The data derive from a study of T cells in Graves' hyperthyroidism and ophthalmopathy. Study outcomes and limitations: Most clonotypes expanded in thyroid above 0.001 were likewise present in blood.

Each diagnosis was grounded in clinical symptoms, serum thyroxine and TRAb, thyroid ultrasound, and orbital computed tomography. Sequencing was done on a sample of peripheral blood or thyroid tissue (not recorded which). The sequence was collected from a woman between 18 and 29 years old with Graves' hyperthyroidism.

This CDR3 reads CASSDIQGEVNTEAFF. In nucleotides, the CDR3 is TGTGCCAGCAGTGATATCCAGGGGGAGGTCAACACTGAAGCTTTCTTT. The chain employs TRBV2 and TRBJ1-1; 7 bases match TRBD1. Germline V gene data show CDR1 as SNHLY and CDR2 as FYNNEI. V lost 3 bases to trimming and J lost 2 bases; unmatched junction nucleotides: 9. The CDR3 is 16 amino acids.